These T cell receptor beta chains were read from a single sample in a study of T-cell reconstitution after alpha-beta-depleted transplantation in children. TCRdb re-derived calls from the PCR reads in MiXCR, one entry per CDR3 protein. In the table there are approximately 97,000 distinct CDR3 sequences, 5% to 6% of which are singletons. The sample consisted of PBMCs, mostly from graft donor cells, taken 60 days after TCRalphabeta/CD19-depleted stem cell transplant. These receptors originate from a female patient under 10 years old who had a stem cell transplant for Fanconi anemia, so the T cells may come from the graft donor. Both conserved end residues are part of each CDR3. A D gene is named only where the DNA matches it firmly. Size values are once, few and many counts, or a class for expanded clones, and some rows have none.

clone_size	d_call	v_call	j_call	cdr3_nt	cdr3_aa
few	TRBD2	TRBV15	TRBJ2-7	TGTGCCACCAGCAGAGATCGGGGGGTAATCGGCTACGAGCAGTACTTC	CATSRDRGVIGYEQYF
many	NA	TRBV25-1	TRBJ2-1	TGTGCCAGCAGTCAACTAGAACATCTAGCCGGGGATGAGCAGTTCTTC	CASSQLEHLAGDEQFF
NA	NA	TRBV13	TRBJ1-5	TGTGCCAGCAGCCCGGGGATGGCTCAGCCCCAGCATTTT	CASSPGMAQPQHF
few	TRBD2	TRBV20-1	TRBJ2-3	TGCAGTGCTAGGTGGCGGGGGGGCACAGATACGCAGTATTTT	CSARWRGGTDTQYF
many	NA	TRBV12-3/TRBV12-4	TRBJ1-5	TGTGCCAGCAGTTTACCGGGGCGCTGGGGCAATCAGCCCCAGCATTTT	CASSLPGRWGNQPQHF
many	TRBD2	TRBV6-4	TRBJ2-1	TGTGCCAGCAGATGGGTAGCGGGACACAATGAGCAGTTCTTC	CASRWVAGHNEQFF
many	NA	TRBV5-1	TRBJ2-4	TGCGCCAGCAGCTTGGAATGGGGGGCAAACATTCAGTACTTC	CASSLEWGANIQYF
many	NA	TRBV24-1	TRBJ2-3	TGTGCCACCAGTGATTTTGGTCATTTAGGGGGTCTGCATACGCAGTATTTT	CATSDFGHLGGLHTQYF
many	TRBD1	TRBV5-1	TRBJ1-1	TGCGCCAGCAGGGCAGGGGGCGGAATGAACACTGAAGCTTTCTTT	CASRAGGGMNTEAFF
many	NA	TRBV29-1	TRBJ1-4	TGCAGCGTAGGGGAGGGGAAAAAACTGTTTTTT	CSVGEGKKLFF
many	TRBD1	TRBV7-9	TRBJ1-4	TGTGCCAGCAGCCCACCGGCGACAGGGTATGAAAAACTGTTTTTT	CASSPPATGYEKLFF
NA	TRBD1	TRBV6-5	TRBJ2-7	TGTGCCGGCAGTTTAACTCGGGACAGGGCATCCTACGAGCAGTACTTC	CAGSLTRDRASYEQYF
many	TRBD2	TRBV5-1	TRBJ2-7	TGCGCCAGCAGCCAATCTAGCGGGGGGGCCTACGAGCAGTACTTC	CASSQSSGGAYEQYF
NA	NA	TRBV20-1	TRBJ1-3	TGCTGTGCCGGGACGGTCGACAGCTCTGGAAACACCATATATTTT	CCAGTVDSSGNTIYF
many	NA	TRBV5-1	TRBJ1-4	TGCGCCAGCACAGAGGGCGGCGAAAAACTGTTTTTT	CASTEGGEKLFF
many	TRBD1	TRBV5-1	TRBJ2-2	TGCGCCAGCCGGGACAGGGGGCGCACCGGGGAGCTGTTTTTT	CASRDRGRTGELFF
many	NA	TRBV25-1	TRBJ2-3	TGTGCCAGCAGTGTCGATGGGCAGGACACAGATACGCAGTATTTT	CASSVDGQDTDTQYF
many	TRBD2	TRBV18	TRBJ2-7	TGTGCCAGCTCACCCCGGGCACCTGGACTAGCGATCTCCTACGAGCAGTACTTC	CASSPRAPGLAISYEQYF
many	NA	TRBV28	TRBJ2-1	TGTGCCAGCAGTTTACGTGAGAACAGCAATGAGCAGTTCTTC	CASSLRENSNEQFF
many	NA	TRBV28	TRBJ2-5	TGTGCCAGCAGTTTATTGGAACAAGAGACCCAGTACTTC	CASSLLEQETQYF